This paragraph reports one T cell receptor beta chain. Its antigen is undetermined. This sample stems from a study of cytomegalovirus exposure and HLA in healthy donors. V was clipped by 5 bases and J by 14 bases; unmatched bases: 12. The CDR3 runs 13 residues. Per germline, CDR1 SEHNR and CDR2 FQNEAQ (reference sequence). The PCR employed 60 Vbeta primers together with 13 Jbeta primers. Sequenced by immunoSEQ multiplex PCR; TCRdb stores in-frame clones only, minus some. The data show about 160,000 clones, with about 81% seen just once and about 1.9% held by the top ten. Study outcomes and limitations: High sensitivity and specificity were reportedly achieved when the classifier diagnosed cytomegalovirus status. What was likely a sequencing artifact was a cluster of highly shared sequence variants. Later analysis showed most CMV-associated TCR beta chains appearing HLA-restricted. TCR beta sequences reportedly predicted most subjects' HLA-A and HLA-B alleles accurately.

The sequence derives from a woman under 30 in good health and CMV-seronegative. V gene TRBV7-9 combines with J gene TRBJ2-3; 8 bases are shared with TRBD2. Sequencing was performed on PBMCs. The CDR3 nucleotides are TGTGCCAGCAGCGTTCAAGAGCGGGAGCGAGGGTATTTT. Protein product: CASSVQERERGYF.